The entry below describes one T cell receptor beta chain. This record belongs to a study of technical replicates of blood from several donors. The table came from immunoSEQ multiplex PCR; TCRdb's copy has only in-frame clones and leaves some out. Of about 75,000 clones in the sample, about 89% are singletons; the top ten hold 4.7%. V shed 5 bases, J shed 7 bases, and the junction held 13 bases outside the gene matches. The CDR3 is 15 amino acids. CDR1 and CDR2 from the germline V gene are SGHTA and FQGNSA. The receptor was derived from a human donor in good health. Some clones in this sample may be carry-over from other donors' samples. The V gene is TRBV7-2, the J gene TRBJ2-5; 7 bases are shared with TRBD2. What was sequenced was PBMCs. The CDR3 loop is CASSLRLKREATQYF. CDR3 DNA: TGTGCCAGCAGCCTCCGCCTAAAGCGGGAAGCGACCCAGTACTTC.